The 21 T cell receptor beta chains reported below all come from one sample, sequenced in a study of cytomegalovirus exposure and HLA in healthy donors. In the PCR, 60 Vbeta and 13 Jbeta primers were used. Sequencing was performed with immunoSEQ multiplex PCR; in TCRdb, only in-frame clones are kept and a portion is missing. The sample yields under 80,000 clones, about 81% seen once. The sequenced sample consisted of PBMCs. The receptors derive from a man between 50 and 59 years old in good health and CMV-seropositive.

This clone was picked up one time. CDR3 DNA: TGCAGCGGTCTGGATACGCAGTATTTT. Encoded protein: CSGLDTQYF. The chain couples TRBV29-1 to TRBJ2-3; D remains ambiguous. CDR1 SQVTM and CDR2 ANQGSEA come from the germline V gene. CDR3 size: 9 residues. V lost 7 bases and J lost 6, with 5 bases in between.

This chain joins TRBV19 and TRBJ2-6; the match to TRBD2 covers 8 bases. The length of the CDR3 is 16 residues. The V and J ends lost 6 bases and 2 bases, in that order; junction bases with no gene match: 6. CDR1 is LNHDA, CDR2 SQIVND, per germline (reference sequence). CDR3 region: CASSRVAGTGANVLTF. The CDR3 DNA reads TGTGCCAGTAGCCGTGTAGCGGGAACTGGGGCCAACGTCCTGACTTTC.

The V call is TRBV6-6, the J call TRBJ1-2, with TRBD1 matching over 10 bases. In germline, CDR1 is MNHNY, CDR2 SVGAGI (reference sequence). The ends lost 2 bases at V and 5 bases at J; junction bases unmatched: 2. The CDR3 has 14 residues. CDR3 sequence (DNA): TGTGCCAGCAGTTACCGACAGGGGGCTTATGGCTACACCTTC. Encoded protein: CASSYRQGAYGYTF.

This chain connects TRBV30 to TRBJ1-2, with TRBD1 as a possible D gene (5 bases). Germline V gives CDR1 GTSNPN, CDR2 SVGIG (reference sequence). Trimming removed 5 bases from V and 2 bases from J, with 12 bases in between. This CDR3 contains 13 residues. The CDR3 DNA follows: TGTGCCTGGGACAGTGTTCCCAACTATGGCTACACCTTC. Translation: CAWDSVPNYGYTF.

This clone was found a few times. The rearrangement joins TRBV5-4 to TRBJ1-1, with TRBD1 as a possible D gene (6 bases). From germline, CDR1 is SGHNT and CDR2 YYREEE (reference sequence). The CDR3 spans 14 residues. The V end was cut by 4 bases, the J end by 1 base, with 11 bases between. Here the CDR3 DNA reads TGTGCCAGCAGCCAGTCGGACAGGAACACTGAAGCTTTCTTT. Translated, it gives CASSQSDRNTEAFF.

V usage is TRBV18 and J usage is TRBJ2-1; the match to TRBD1 covers 9 bases. J gave up 7 bases and V 9 bases, and 10 bases lay outside the gene matches. CDR3 length equals 14 residues. Germline CDR1 is KGHSH and CDR2 is LQKENI. The CDR3 is CASYTGTGSNEQFF. Here the CDR3 DNA reads TGTGCCAGTTACACCGGGACAGGGTCGAATGAGCAGTTCTTC.

With respect to this clone: An end of the junction does not agree with germline; a read error may underlie this. The chain uses TRBV14 and TRBJ2-7; 8 bases align to TRBD1. The length of the CDR3 is 18 residues. Germline loops: CDR1 SGHDN, CDR2 FVKESK. The CDR3 is CAISQRRDRPFSSYEQYF. CDR3 in DNA: TGTGCCATCAGCCAACGGCGGGACAGGCCCTTCAGCTCCTACGAGCAGTACTTC.

The chain links TRBV7-9 to TRBJ2-4, with a tentative D call TRBD1 (6 bases). CDR3 length equals 17 residues. Germline CDR1 reads SEHNR; CDR2 reads FQNEAQ (reference sequence). Trimming pared 4 bases from V and 0 bases from J, leaving 16 bases between. The CDR3 sequence: CASSSNGGQLAKNIQYF. As DNA, the CDR3 is TGTGCCAGCAGCTCCAATGGGGGCCAGCTAGCCAAAAACATTCAGTACTTC.

The chain couples TRBV4-1 to TRBJ2-1; D is ambiguous. Germline CDR1 is MGHRA and CDR2 is YSYEKL. V was clipped by 1 base and J by 8 bases, with 18 bases between them. CDR3 length: 16 residues. As DNA, the CDR3 is TGCGCCAGCAGCCAAGTCGCGGCAGAGACCCACCATGAGCAGTTCTTC. The encoded protein is CASSQVAAETHHEQFF.

This chain connects TRBV6-1 to TRBJ2-7; 7 bases map to TRBD1. The ends lost 6 bases at V and 3 bases at J; junction bases unmatched: 8. There are 14 residues in the CDR3. Per the germline V gene, CDR1 is MNHNS and CDR2 is SASEGT. Here the CDR3 reads CASRAGTASYEQYF. CDR3 sequence (DNA): TGTGCCAGCAGAGCTGGGACAGCGAGCTACGAGCAGTACTTC.

To note about this clone: Other DNA sequences of this sample code for an identical CDR3. The chain is built from TRBV10-1 and TRBJ2-3, with TRBD2 matching 12 bases. In germline, CDR1 is WNHNN, CDR2 SYGVQD (reference sequence). This CDR3 is 18 amino acids long. V lost 3 bases and J lost 4; bases outside the gene matches: 11. This CDR3 reads CASSDGIPTSGRPDTQYF. The CDR3 DNA follows: TGCGCCAGCAGTGATGGGATTCCAACTAGCGGGAGGCCAGATACGCAGTATTTT.

DNA of the CDR3: TGTGCCAGCAGTTCTCAGGGGGTTTCCTACGAGCAGTACTTC. It encodes CASSSQGVSYEQYF. V and J are TRBV6-6 and TRBJ2-7; the match to TRBD1 covers 7 bases. V lost 4 bases, J lost 1 base, and 4 bases stayed unmatched. From germline, CDR1 is MNHNY and CDR2 SVGAGI (reference sequence). The CDR3 length is 14 residues.

The chain links TRBV4-3 to TRBJ1-1, with TRBD1 matching over 8 bases. The ends lost 3 bases at V and 4 bases at J; junction bases unmatched: 10. CDR3 length: 16 residues. Germline V gene lookup returns CDR1 LGHNA and CDR2 YSLEER. The CDR3 DNA follows: TGCGCCAGCAGCCACGTAACAGGGGGTCTGGCCACTGAAGCTTTCTTT. Its translation: CASSHVTGGLATEAFF.

The V and J genes are TRBV4-3 and TRBJ2-2, with D hard to call. The CDR3 length is 14 residues. The V end lost 2 bases, the J end lost 7 bases, and 11 bases lay between the germline ends. CDR1 and CDR2 from the germline V gene are LGHNA and YSLEER. The CDR3 loop reads CASSQWQRIGELFF. The CDR3 nucleotides read TGCGCCAGCAGCCAATGGCAGAGGATCGGGGAGCTGTTTTTT.

This clone came up once. The rearrangement joins TRBV5-1 to TRBJ2-2; D not resolved. Germline loops: CDR1 SGHRS, CDR2 YFSETQ. Trimming shortened V by 4 bases and J by 1 base, and 11 bases separated the two germline ends. This CDR3 is built from 15 residues. The CDR3 loop is CASSVGDLNTGELFF. The CDR3 DNA follows: TGCGCCAGCAGCGTTGGAGACTTGAACACCGGGGAGCTGTTTTTT.

This clone was observed once. The J gene is TRBJ1-2, the V gene TRBV19; 9 bases map to TRBD1. The CDR3 sequence is 18 residues long. The germline V gene encodes CDR1 LNHDA and CDR2 SQIVND (reference sequence). V lost 0 bases, J lost 0 bases, and 8 bases stayed unmatched. The CDR3 loop reads CASSIEGLQGASNYGYTF. As DNA, the CDR3 is TGTGCCAGTAGTATAGAGGGGCTACAGGGGGCCTCTAACTATGGCTACACCTTC.

In its sample, this clone was seen once. The chain carries TRBV27 and TRBJ2-3; TRBD2 agrees at 7 bases. The CDR3 loop spans 16 amino acids. V lost 5 bases to trimming and J lost 1 base; unmatched junction nucleotides: 9. The germline CDR1 and CDR2 sequences are MNHEY and SMNVEV (reference sequence). DNA for the CDR3: TGTGCCAGCAGTCCCTGGGGGGGAGACGGCACAGATACGCAGTATTTT. Translation: CASSPWGGDGTDTQYF.

This chain connects TRBV28 to TRBJ1-4; D is possibly TRBD1 (6 bases). Germline assignment: CDR1 MDHEN and CDR2 SYDVKM. There are 14 residues in the CDR3. V gave up 5 bases and J gave up 6 bases, with 13 bases separating them. CDR3 nucleotides: TGTGCCAGCAGTCCACAGGGAGGGGATGAAAAACTGTTTTTT. This sequence encodes CASSPQGGDEKLFF. Looking up the rest from reference TRBV28 and TRBJ1-4 gives the full variable domain: DVKVTQSSRYLVKRTGEKVFLECVQDMDHENMFWYRQDPGLGLRLIYFSYDVKMKEKGDIPEGYSVSREKKERFSLILESASTNQTSMYLCASSPQGGDEKLFFGSGTQLSVL.

The gene calls are TRBV19 and TRBJ2-1; possibly TRBD1 for D (5 bases). V was shortened by 5 bases and J by 2 bases, with 13 bases between the two germline ends. Germline CDR1 is LNHDA and CDR2 is SQIVND (reference sequence). CDR3 length equals 15 residues. The CDR3 is CASSLQGGPYNEQFF. The DNA for the CDR3 is TGTGCCAGTAGTCTCCAGGGTGGCCCCTACAATGAGCAGTTCTTC.

The gene calls are TRBV19 and TRBJ1-1, with 10 bases fitting TRBD1. Germline values: CDR1 LNHDA, CDR2 SQIVND (reference sequence). The V gene end was trimmed by 2 bases and the J gene end by 1 base; junction bases not matched to a gene: 13. The CDR3 consists of 19 residues. CDR3 coding DNA: TGTGCCAGTAGTATAACCCATGGGACAGGGGTGAGGAGGAACACTGAAGCTTTCTTT. Amino acid sequence: CASSITHGTGVRRNTEAFF.

CDR3 bases: TGTGCCAGCAGTCGGGGGGACAGGGGCTACGAGCAGTACTTC. Encoded protein: CASSRGDRGYEQYF. The genes are TRBV6-5 and TRBJ2-7; 10 nucleotides agree with TRBD1. CDR3 length: 14 residues. Trimming at V came to 5 bases and at J to 3 bases, leaving 4 bases not matched to a gene. Germline CDR1 reads MNHEY; CDR2 reads SVGAGI.